This TCR beta chain was documented in a study of beta chain features in type 1 diabetes. What was sequenced were expressed TCRB transcripts, since all of the isolated RNA had been reverse transcribed. Assay used: immunoSEQ multiplex PCR; TCRdb lists only in-frame clones, some missing. The sample holds about 53,000 clones, 60% to 70% seen once. Study-level results: When Type 1 diabetes patients were examined, their TCRB CDR3s proved moderately but significantly shorter in all four CD4+ subsets.

This CDR3 spans 16 amino acids. With 1 base removed from V and 3 bases from J, the gap between germline ends came to 14 bases. The germline gives CDR1 SGHNT, CDR2 YYREEE (reference sequence). Details on this clone: Its antigen is currently unknown.

The chain couples TRBV5-4 to TRBJ2-1, with D perhaps TRBD1 (6 bases). This TCR was recovered from a woman aged 25-40 years with type 1 diabetes. Sequences were obtained from stem cell memory CD4+ T cells from blood. The DNA for the CDR3 is TGTGCCAGCAGCTTGTCAGGGGTTATAATCTACAATGAGCAGTTCTTC. Its translation: CASSLSGVIIYNEQFF.